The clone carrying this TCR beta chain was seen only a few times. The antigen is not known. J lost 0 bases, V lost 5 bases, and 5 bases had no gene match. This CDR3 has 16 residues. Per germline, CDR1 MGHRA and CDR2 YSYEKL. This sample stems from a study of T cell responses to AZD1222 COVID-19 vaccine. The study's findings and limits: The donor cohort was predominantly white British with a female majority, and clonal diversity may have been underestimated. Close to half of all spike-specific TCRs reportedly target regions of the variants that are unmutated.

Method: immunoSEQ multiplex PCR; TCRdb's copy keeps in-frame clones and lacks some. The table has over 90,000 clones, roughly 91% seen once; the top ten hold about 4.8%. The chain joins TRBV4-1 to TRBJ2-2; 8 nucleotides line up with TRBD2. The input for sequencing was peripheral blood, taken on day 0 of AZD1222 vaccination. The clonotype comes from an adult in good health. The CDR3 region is CASSRRTSPNTGELFF. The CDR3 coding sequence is TGCGCCAGCAGCAGACGGACTAGCCCGAACACCGGGGAGCTGTTTTTT.